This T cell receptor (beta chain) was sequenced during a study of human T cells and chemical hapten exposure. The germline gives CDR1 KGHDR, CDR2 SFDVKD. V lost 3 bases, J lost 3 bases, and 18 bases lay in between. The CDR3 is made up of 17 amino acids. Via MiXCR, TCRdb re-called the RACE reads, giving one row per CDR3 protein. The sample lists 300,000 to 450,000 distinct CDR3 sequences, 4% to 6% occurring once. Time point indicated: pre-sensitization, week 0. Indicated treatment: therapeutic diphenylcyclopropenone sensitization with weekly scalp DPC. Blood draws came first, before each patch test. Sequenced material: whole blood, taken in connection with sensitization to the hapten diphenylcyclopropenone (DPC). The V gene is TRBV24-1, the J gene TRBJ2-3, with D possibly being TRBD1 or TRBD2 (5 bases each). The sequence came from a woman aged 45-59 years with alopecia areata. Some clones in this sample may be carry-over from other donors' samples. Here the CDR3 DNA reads TGTGCCACCAGTGATCGGGTCCGGGGCCACGGGACAGATACGCAGTATTTT. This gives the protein CATSDRVRGHGTDTQYF.